A single sample is the source of the 25 T cell receptor beta chains below, sequenced in a study of long-term antiretroviral therapy in people with HIV. With survey level as its setting, the immunoSEQ assay was v3.0. Using immunoSEQ multiplex PCR, the repertoire was profiled, and TCRdb retains in-frame clones only, with some absent. The top ten hold over 1.5% of the sample, which has some 29,000 clones, 95% to 98% seen once. The material was unsorted PBMCs, obtained 7.6 years after starting antiretroviral therapy. Source of these receptors: a man in his thirties or forties with HIV.

The J gene is TRBJ2-7, the V gene TRBV4-3; TRBD2 matches at 10 bases. Trimming at V came to 4 bases and at J to 0 bases, leaving 0 bases not matched to a gene. The CDR3 contains 14 residues. Germline lookup yields CDR1 LGHNA and CDR2 YSLEER. The CDR3 DNA reads as TGCGCCAGCAGCCCTAGCGGGAGCTCCTACGAGCAGTACTTC. Translating it yields CASSPSGSSYEQYF.

The chain joins TRBV2 to TRBJ2-7; TRBD1 is a possible D gene (6 bases). V dropped 6 bases and J dropped 4 bases, with 10 bases sitting between them. CDR3 length equals 12 residues. Germline assignment: CDR1 SNHLY and CDR2 FYNNEI. The CDR3 DNA is TGTGCCAGCAGCGGGACATCATACGAGCAGTACTTC. Its protein product is CASSGTSYEQYF.

V gene TRBV9 combines with J gene TRBJ2-6; D is uncertain. The CDR3 totals 15 residues. V was trimmed by 0 bases and J by 2 bases, leaving 6 bases between them. Germline values: CDR1 SGDLS, CDR2 YYNGEE. The CDR3 DNA reads as TGTGCCAGCAGCGTAGATGGGGCTGGGGCCAACGTCCTGACTTTC. Translated, it gives CASSVDGAGANVLTF.

The chain links TRBV4-2 to TRBJ2-2, with D possibly TRBD1 on 6 matching bases. Trimming cost V 3 bases and J 3 bases, with 11 bases left between them. The V gene's germline CDR1 is LGHNA and CDR2 YNFKEQ. This CDR3 has 15 residues. The CDR3 loop reads CASSHTGWDTGELFF. As DNA, the CDR3 is TGTGCCAGCAGCCACACAGGGTGGGACACCGGGGAGCTGTTTTTT.

The genes are TRBV27 and TRBJ1-2; D remains ambiguous. The CDR3 loop spans 15 amino acids. In germline, CDR1 is MNHEY, CDR2 SMNVEV (reference sequence). Trimming took off 0 bases at V and 4 bases at J, with 12 bases between the two ends. The CDR3 DNA sequence: TGTGCCAGCAGTTTATCCCGAGCAGCCTTCTATGGCTACACCTTC. Its translation is CASSLSRAAFYGYTF.

The chain carries TRBV25-1 and TRBJ1-2; 9 nucleotides agree with TRBD1. The germline CDR1 and CDR2 sequences are MGHDK and SYGVNS. The CDR3 sequence is 16 residues long. The V and J ends lost 4 bases and 10 bases, in that order; junction bases with no gene match: 16. The CDR3 DNA is TGTGCCAGCAGTGCCACCGGGACAGGGAAACGGGGGGACTACACCTTC. It is translated as CASSATGTGKRGDYTF.

This rearrangement joins TRBV6-1 to TRBJ2-7; 10 bases line up with TRBD2. This CDR3 contains 14 residues. The V gene end was trimmed by 4 bases and the J gene end by 4 bases; junction bases not matched to a gene: 4. The V gene's germline CDR1 is MNHNS and CDR2 SASEGT. The CDR3 loop reads CASSGSGGPYEQYF. CDR3 in DNA: TGTGCCAGCAGTGGTAGCGGGGGGCCATACGAGCAGTACTTC.

CDR3 in DNA: TGCGCCAGCAGCTTGGGGGTCGGGTACACTGAAGCTTTCTTT. Residues: CASSLGVGYTEAFF. The chain links TRBV5-1 to TRBJ1-1, with unresolved D. The V gene lost 0 bases and the J gene lost 3 bases, with 9 bases spanning the gap. CDR3 length: 14 residues. The germline V gene encodes CDR1 SGHRS and CDR2 YFSETQ. Combining the CDR3 with reference TRBV5-1 and TRBJ1-1 gives the whole variable domain KAGVTQTPRYLIKTRGQQVTLSCSPISGHRSVSWYQQTPGQGLQFLFEYFSETQRNKGNFPGRFSGRQFSNSRSEMNVSTLELGDSALYLCASSLGVGYTEAFFGQGTRLTVV.

The rearrangement joins TRBV11-2 to TRBJ1-5, with a tentative D call TRBD1 (5 bases). V lost 0 bases and J 4 bases, leaving 10 bases between the germline ends. The CDR3 is 15 amino acids. Germline V gene data show CDR1 as SGHAT and CDR2 as FQNNGV. The CDR3 DNA follows: TGTGCCAGCAGCTTAGAACCTTCAGGGAATCAGCCCCAGCATTTT. This gives the protein CASSLEPSGNQPQHF.

The chain has TRBV6-6 and TRBJ1-1; D is perhaps TRBD1 (6 bases). The V gene lost 5 bases and the J gene lost 5 bases, with 12 bases spanning the gap. This CDR3 comprises 13 residues. From germline, CDR1 is MNHNY and CDR2 SVGAGI (reference sequence). The CDR3 region is CASSDGGATEAFF. The DNA for the CDR3 is TGTGCCAGCAGTGACGGGGGGGCGACTGAAGCTTTCTTT.

The sample holds one count of this clone. The chain links TRBV27 to TRBJ1-2, with TRBD1 matching over 7 bases. This CDR3 region has 13 residues. Trimming at V came to 5 bases and at J to 7 bases, leaving 7 bases not matched to a gene. Per germline, CDR1 MNHEY and CDR2 SMNVEV (reference sequence). The CDR3: CASSLQQGSGYTF. In DNA, the CDR3 is TGTGCCAGCAGTCTACAACAGGGGTCTGGCTACACCTTC.

V and J are TRBV2 and TRBJ2-5, with 8 nucleotides matching TRBD2. V lost 7 bases and J lost 3; bases outside the gene matches: 13. In germline, CDR1 is SNHLY, CDR2 FYNNEI. CDR3 size: 16 residues. This CDR3 is CASTRRISGVEETQYF. As DNA, the CDR3 is TGTGCCAGCACTAGAAGGATTAGCGGGGTAGAAGAGACCCAGTACTTC.

The chain carries TRBV25-1 and TRBJ2-6, with D possibly being TRBD2 (5 bases). Trimming took 8 bases from V and 4 from J, leaving 15 bases between them. Germline V gives CDR1 MGHDK, CDR2 SYGVNS. The CDR3 has 15 amino acids. CDR3 coding DNA: TGTGCCAGCTCAAACGCGGGTAGCGGGGCCAACGTCCTGACTTTC. It translates to CASSNAGSGANVLTF. The full variable domain, rest sourced from reference TRBV25-1 and TRBJ2-6, is EADIYQTPRYLVIGTGKKITLECSQTMGHDKMYWYQQDPGMELHLIHYSYGVNSTEKGDLSSESTVSRIRTEHFPLTLESARPSHTSQYLCASSNAGSGANVLTFGAGSRLTVL.

The chain links TRBV2 to TRBJ2-7, with 7 bases matching TRBD1. CDR1 is SNHLY, CDR2 FYNNEI, per germline. The CDR3 length is 13 residues. V lost 11 bases to trimming and J lost 4 bases; unmatched junction nucleotides: 11. CDR3 region: CAAVRRGFYEQYF. The CDR3 DNA reads as TGTGCCGCCGTTCGCAGGGGGTTTTACGAGCAGTACTTC. The whole variable domain, filled in from reference TRBV2 and TRBJ2-7, reads EPEVTQTPSHQVTQMGQEVILRCVPISNHLYFYWYRQILGQKVEFLVSFYNNEISEKSEIFDDQFSVERPDGSNFTLKIRSTKLEDSAMYFCAAVRRGFYEQYFGPGTRLTVT.

For the CDR3, the DNA is TGTGCCAGTAGTAGAGGGTACGGCTACACCTTC. It encodes CASSRGYGYTF. The chain joins TRBV19 to TRBJ1-2, with no clear D. Germline CDR1 is LNHDA and CDR2 is SQIVND (reference sequence). V was pared by 4 bases and J by 8 bases, with 8 bases between. This CDR3 contains 11 residues. Based on the CDR3 plus reference TRBV19 and TRBJ1-2, the full variable domain is DGGITQSPKYLFRKEGQNVTLSCEQNLNHDAMYWYRQDPGQGLRLIYYSQIVNDFQKGDIAEGYSVSREKKESFPLTVTSAQKNPTAFYLCASSRGYGYTFGSGTRLTVV.

V gene TRBV30 combines with J gene TRBJ2-6; the match to TRBD1 covers 8 bases. Germline values: CDR1 GTSNPN, CDR2 SVGIG (reference sequence). The J segment lost 1 base and the V segment lost 3 bases, leaving 11 bases of the junction unmatched. This CDR3 has 18 residues. For the CDR3, the DNA is TGTGCCTGGAGCCGCATCCGGACAGGGACTTCTGGGGCCAACGTCCTGACTTTC. It yields the protein CAWSRIRTGTSGANVLTF.

The chain combines TRBV29-1 with TRBJ2-7; D may correspond to TRBD1 or TRBD2 (6 bases each). CDR3 size: 12 residues. V gave up 7 bases and J gave up 2 bases, with 12 bases separating them. Germline CDR1 reads SQVTM; CDR2 reads ANQGSEA. CDR3 DNA: TGCAGCGGGAGGGGGGTTACCTACGAGCAGTACTTC. Translated, it gives CSGRGVTYEQYF.

The V gene is TRBV10-3, the J gene TRBJ1-5, with D hard to call. This CDR3 has 13 amino acids. Germline CDR1 reads ENHRY; CDR2 reads SYGVKD. V was trimmed by 1 base and J by 0 bases, leaving 1 base between them. The CDR3 nucleotides are TGTGCCATCAGTGAGTATAGCAATCAGCCCCAGCATTTT. Residues: CAISEYSNQPQHF.

The V call is TRBV7-8, the J call TRBJ2-1; the D is unclear. The CDR3 has 15 residues. Germline V gives CDR1 SGHVS, CDR2 FQNEAQ. V lost 5 bases, J lost 0 bases, and 11 bases lay in between. CDR3 protein: CASSPGIASYNEQFF. The CDR3 region has the DNA TGTGCCAGCAGCCCAGGAATCGCCTCCTACAATGAGCAGTTCTTC.

V gene TRBV4-3 combines with J gene TRBJ2-7; D is ambiguous. Germline V CDR1 and CDR2: LGHNA, YSLEER. V lost 0 bases and J 0 bases, leaving 6 bases between the germline ends. This CDR3 comprises 14 residues. The CDR3 sequence: CASSQESISYEQYF. The CDR3 nucleotides read TGCGCCAGCAGCCAAGAGAGCATCTCCTACGAGCAGTACTTC.

The chain joins TRBV5-5 to TRBJ1-5, with no clear D. The V end was cut by 0 bases, the J end by 4 bases, with 14 bases between. The CDR3 consists of 16 residues. CDR1 and CDR2 from the germline V gene are SGHKS and YYEKEE (reference sequence). CDR3 sequence reads: CASSLDARMGNQPQHF. The CDR3 coding sequence is TGTGCCAGCAGCTTGGACGCTAGGATGGGGAATCAGCCCCAGCATTTT.

The chain couples TRBV2 to TRBJ1-6; TRBD1 agrees at 8 bases. CDR1 SNHLY and CDR2 FYNNEI come from the germline V gene. The length of the CDR3 is 14 residues. Unmatched junction bases numbered 6, after V lost 6 bases and J lost 8 bases. The DNA of the CDR3 is TGTGCCAGCAGGGAACAGGGGGTTGATTCACCCCTCCACTTT. Its protein is CASREQGVDSPLHF.

The chain is built from TRBV6-4 and TRBJ1-1; D not certain. Trimming removed 2 bases at V and 2 bases at J, with 9 bases between. The CDR3 has 14 residues. Germline values: CDR1 MRHNA, CDR2 SNTAGT. In nucleotides, the CDR3 is TGTGCCAGCAGTGACAGGGCAGATAACACTGAAGCTTTCTTT. Encoded protein: CASSDRADNTEAFF.

The count of this clone is one. The rearrangement uses TRBV7-2 and TRBJ2-7; D is uncertain. CDR1 and CDR2 from the germline V gene are SGHTA and FQGNSA. This CDR3 has 14 amino acids. Trimming took 5 bases from V and 6 from J, leaving 17 bases between them. CDR3 sequence: CASSPDRALLEQYF. The CDR3 DNA reads TGTGCCAGCAGCCCCGACCGAGCGCTCCTCGAGCAGTACTTC.

Here the CDR3 reads CASSDRVTYEQYF. CDR3 sequence (DNA): TGTGCCAGCAGTGATCGGGTGACCTACGAGCAGTACTTC. This chain uses TRBV2 with TRBJ2-7, with no clear D. V was shortened by 3 bases and J by 2 bases, with 8 bases between the two germline ends. Germline CDR1 SNHLY, CDR2 FYNNEI. The CDR3 has 13 amino acids.